This T cell receptor beta chain came from a study of T cells in tuberculosis. Findings of the study overall: Active tuberculosis cases were adults; controls were adolescents. Shorter CDR3-alpha in active tuberculosis partly drove smaller distances.

Each patient had positive sputum smear microscopy and/or positive culture. TCRdb's copy holds only in-frame clones and misses some; the assay was immunoSEQ multiplex PCR. The sample has 9,500 to 13,000 clones; around 94% are singletons. The CDR3 loop spans 15 amino acids. V was pared by 2 bases and J by 2 bases, with 4 bases of the junction left unmatched. Germline CDR1 and CDR2: MNHEY and SVGAGI. In regard to this clone: Antigen specificity is unknown.

The sequenced sample consisted of PBMCs. The rearrangement joins TRBV6-5 to TRBJ2-3, with 7 bases matching TRBD1. This sequence was found in an adult with tuberculosis. CDR3 nucleotide sequence: TGTGCCAGCAGTTACAAGGGGGCGCCCACAGATACGCAGTATTTT. It is translated as CASSYKGAPTDTQYF.